These T cell receptor beta chains were read from a single sample in a study of cytomegalovirus exposure and HLA in healthy donors. Profiling relied on immunoSEQ multiplex PCR, and the TCRdb table lists in-frame clones only, not all of them. The repertoire holds tens of thousands of clones, with roughly 63% as singletons. Input material: PBMCs. Source of these receptors: a woman aged 25 to 39 in good health and CMV-seronegative. The CDR3 runs from the conserved cysteine through the conserved F or W. Fields, in order: J gene, V gene, clone size, D gene, CDR3 DNA, CDR3 protein. A D gene is named only where the DNA matches it firmly. Size is stated for part of the rows, as once, few or many counts, or as a class when the clone is expanded.

j_gene: TRBJ1-1; v_gene: TRBV6-5; abundance: .; d_gene: .; CDR3nt: TGTGCCAGCAGTTACGTCGGGGGAGACACTGAAGCTTTCTTT; CDR3aa: CASSYVGGDTEAFF
j_gene: TRBJ1-3; v_gene: TRBV7-9; abundance: .; d_gene: TRBD1; CDR3nt: TGTGCCAGCAGCTTCCAGACAGGGTCAGTTGGAAACACCATATATTTT; CDR3aa: CASSFQTGSVGNTIYF
j_gene: TRBJ2-5; v_gene: TRBV27; abundance: .; d_gene: .; CDR3nt: TGTGCCAGCAGGAGGGACTCTACGTACCAAGAGACCCAGTACTTC; CDR3aa: CASRRDSTYQETQYF
j_gene: TRBJ1-5; v_gene: TRBV19; abundance: once; d_gene: TRBD1; CDR3nt: TGTGCCACCAAACCTTACAGGGGGCAGAATCAGCCCCAGCATTTT; CDR3aa: CATKPYRGQNQPQHF
j_gene: TRBJ2-7; v_gene: TRBV6-5; abundance: .; d_gene: .; CDR3nt: TGTGCCAGCAGTTACGGCACCTCCTACGAGCAGTACTTC; CDR3aa: CASSYGTSYEQYF
j_gene: TRBJ1-6; v_gene: TRBV30; abundance: few; d_gene: .; CDR3nt: TGTGCCTGGAGTGCGGAGGCTTCACCCCTCCACTTT; CDR3aa: CAWSAEASPLHF
j_gene: TRBJ2-5; v_gene: TRBV7-8; abundance: .; d_gene: .; CDR3nt: TGTGCCAGCACCCTTGGGGCGGGACAAGAGACCCAGTACTTC; CDR3aa: CASTLGAGQETQYF
j_gene: TRBJ2-1; v_gene: TRBV4-3; abundance: .; d_gene: .; CDR3nt: TGCGCCAGCAGCCAAACGATAGGGGGTGAACAGTTCTTC; CDR3aa: CASSQTIGGEQFF
j_gene: TRBJ2-3; v_gene: TRBV5-1; abundance: .; d_gene: .; CDR3nt: TGCGCCAGCAGCTTAAAACAGGGTTTTCCCCAAAATTTT; CDR3aa: CASSLKQGFPQNF
j_gene: TRBJ2-7; v_gene: TRBV27; abundance: .; d_gene: TRBD1; CDR3nt: TGTGCCAGCAGTTTCTTCTGGACAGGGGGCGCCGAGCAGTACTTC; CDR3aa: CASSFFWTGGAEQYF
j_gene: TRBJ1-2; v_gene: TRBV5-4; abundance: .; d_gene: .; CDR3nt: TGTGCCAGCAGCCTCTCCAGTTCTCCTAACTATGGCTACACCTTC; CDR3aa: CASSLSSSPNYGYTF
j_gene: TRBJ1-1; v_gene: TRBV19; abundance: .; d_gene: TRBD1; CDR3nt: TGTGCCAGTAGTCCGACAGGGGGCACTGAAGCTTTCTTT; CDR3aa: CASSPTGGTEAFF
j_gene: TRBJ2-7; v_gene: TRBV2; abundance: .; d_gene: .; CDR3nt: TGTGCCAGCAGTTGGGCCGGATCCTACGAGCAGTACTTC; CDR3aa: CASSWAGSYEQYF
j_gene: TRBJ2-3; v_gene: TRBV7-2; abundance: .; d_gene: .; CDR3nt: TGTGCCAGCAGGCCCCGTTGGGGCGGCACAGATACGCAGTATTTT; CDR3aa: CASRPRWGGTDTQYF
j_gene: TRBJ1-6; v_gene: TRBV4-1; abundance: .; d_gene: .; CDR3nt: TGCGCCAGCAGCCAAGTAGGGGGACTAAGAAATTCACCCCTCCACTTT; CDR3aa: CASSQVGGLRNSPLHF
j_gene: TRBJ1-5; v_gene: TRBV2; abundance: .; d_gene: .; CDR3nt: TGTGCCAGCACTCTCGGAGGGGCCCATAGGCCCCAGCATTTT; CDR3aa: CASTLGGAHRPQHF
j_gene: TRBJ2-2; v_gene: TRBV9; abundance: .; d_gene: .; CDR3nt: TGTGCCAGCAGCGTAGTTCAGGGGTCTAACACCGGGGAGCTGTTTTTT; CDR3aa: CASSVVQGSNTGELFF
j_gene: TRBJ2-3; v_gene: TRBV6-5; abundance: once; d_gene: .; CDR3nt: TGTGCCAGCAGCTGGAGGGGGCGGGCAGATACGCAGTATTTT; CDR3aa: CASSWRGRADTQYF
j_gene: TRBJ2-3; v_gene: TRBV11-3; abundance: .; d_gene: TRBD1; CDR3nt: TGTGCCAGCAGCGGGGACAGGATCACAGATACGCAGTATTTT; CDR3aa: CASSGDRITDTQYF
j_gene: TRBJ1-2; v_gene: TRBV6-5; abundance: .; d_gene: TRBD1; CDR3nt: TGTGCCAGCAGTTACTCTAAGGGACAGAACTATGGCTACACCTTC; CDR3aa: CASSYSKGQNYGYTF
j_gene: TRBJ1-2; v_gene: TRBV9; abundance: .; d_gene: TRBD1; CDR3nt: TGTGCCAGCAGCGTACTGACAGGGGCGGATGGCTACACCTTC; CDR3aa: CASSVLTGADGYTF
j_gene: TRBJ1-2; v_gene: TRBV7-6; abundance: .; d_gene: .; CDR3nt: TGTGCCAGCAGCTTAGGCACGTCGTTCAGGGGAGGCTACACCTTC; CDR3aa: CASSLGTSFRGGYTF
j_gene: TRBJ2-7; v_gene: TRBV21-1; abundance: .; d_gene: .; CDR3nt: TGTGCCAGCAGCAAATCCCAGTTAGACAGGGTTCCCTACGAGCAGTACTTC; CDR3aa: CASSKSQLDRVPYEQYF
j_gene: TRBJ1-4; v_gene: TRBV18; abundance: .; d_gene: .; CDR3nt: TGTGCCAGCTCACCATCTCGGGAGAATGAAAAACTGTTTTTT; CDR3aa: CASSPSRENEKLFF
j_gene: TRBJ1-1; v_gene: TRBV11-2; abundance: .; d_gene: .; CDR3nt: TGTGCCAGCAGCTTAGATATGCGGGGGCGAGGCACTGAAGCTTTCTTT; CDR3aa: CASSLDMRGRGTEAFF
j_gene: TRBJ2-1; v_gene: TRBV7-9; abundance: .; d_gene: .; CDR3nt: TGTGCCAGCATTCTAGGGAGCTACAATGAGCAGTTCTTC; CDR3aa: CASILGSYNEQFF
j_gene: TRBJ2-7; v_gene: TRBV5-4; abundance: .; d_gene: TRBD1; CDR3nt: TGTGCCAGCAGCTGGGACAGGGGCGAGGAGCAGTACTTC; CDR3aa: CASSWDRGEEQYF
j_gene: TRBJ1-4; v_gene: TRBV4-1; abundance: .; d_gene: .; CDR3nt: TGCGCCAGCAGCCTGGGACTGTTTAATGAAAAACTGTTTTTT; CDR3aa: CASSLGLFNEKLFF
j_gene: TRBJ2-7; v_gene: TRBV5-4; abundance: .; d_gene: .; CDR3nt: TGTGCCAGCAGCTTAGGTGGCCCGACAGGAGCCCCCTACGAGCAGTACTTC; CDR3aa: CASSLGGPTGAPYEQYF
j_gene: TRBJ1-5; v_gene: TRBV19; abundance: once; d_gene: TRBD1; CDR3nt: TGTGCCAGCGCGGGACAGGGTAGCAATCAGCCCCAGCATTTT; CDR3aa: CASAGQGSNQPQHF
j_gene: TRBJ2-6; v_gene: TRBV5-1; abundance: .; d_gene: .; CDR3nt: TGCGCCAGCAGCCAACAGGGCTCTGGGGCCAACGTCCTGACTTTC; CDR3aa: CASSQQGSGANVLTF
j_gene: TRBJ2-7; v_gene: TRBV5-5; abundance: .; d_gene: .; CDR3nt: TGTGCCAGCAGCTTGGAGCTTAGTTACGAGCAGTACTTC; CDR3aa: CASSLELSYEQYF
j_gene: TRBJ2-1; v_gene: TRBV27; abundance: few; d_gene: TRBD2; CDR3nt: TGTGCCAGCAGTAAACCGGGACTAGCGGGAAACAATGAGCAGTTCTTC; CDR3aa: CASSKPGLAGNNEQFF
j_gene: TRBJ2-7; v_gene: TRBV7-8; abundance: few; d_gene: .; CDR3nt: TGTGCCAGCAGCTCGGGCCCCGGGACAAGGGCGGGCGAGCAGTACTTC; CDR3aa: CASSSGPGTRAGEQYF
j_gene: TRBJ2-7; v_gene: TRBV19; abundance: few; d_gene: .; CDR3nt: TGTGCCAGTAGTATAGATCCCAGATCCTACGAGCAGTACTTC; CDR3aa: CASSIDPRSYEQYF
j_gene: TRBJ1-6; v_gene: TRBV19; abundance: .; d_gene: .; CDR3nt: TGTGCCAGTACCGGACAGTTTAATTCACCCCTCCACTTT; CDR3aa: CASTGQFNSPLHF
j_gene: TRBJ1-1; v_gene: TRBV6-4; abundance: .; d_gene: .; CDR3nt: TGTGCCAGCAGTGTGAACTACACTGAAGCTTTCTTT; CDR3aa: CASSVNYTEAFF
j_gene: TRBJ1-2; v_gene: TRBV19; abundance: .; d_gene: TRBD1; CDR3nt: TGTGCCAGTAGTATAGGATGGACAGGGAATTATGGCTACACCTTC; CDR3aa: CASSIGWTGNYGYTF
j_gene: TRBJ2-7; v_gene: TRBV13; abundance: few; d_gene: .; CDR3nt: TGTGCCAGCAGCTTAGTTCCTAGCGCCCTCGGCGAGCAGTACTTC; CDR3aa: CASSLVPSALGEQYF
j_gene: TRBJ1-3; v_gene: TRBV25-1; abundance: .; d_gene: TRBD1; CDR3nt: TGTGCCAGCAGTGAATACGCCCCTTGGGACAGGGTCGGAAACACCATATATTTT; CDR3aa: CASSEYAPWDRVGNTIYF
j_gene: TRBJ1-2; v_gene: TRBV5-1; abundance: .; d_gene: .; CDR3nt: TGCGCCAGCAGCTTGAACAGAGCTAACTATGGCTACACCTTC; CDR3aa: CASSLNRANYGYTF
j_gene: TRBJ2-5; v_gene: TRBV5-1; abundance: .; d_gene: TRBD2; CDR3nt: TGCGCCAGCAGCTTGGGTTTGACTAGCGGGGGTTACCAAGAGACCCAGTACTTC; CDR3aa: CASSLGLTSGGYQETQYF
j_gene: TRBJ2-5; v_gene: TRBV29-1; abundance: few; d_gene: .; CDR3nt: TGCAGCGTTTCTCGGGGTGCCGGAGAGACCCAGTACTTC; CDR3aa: CSVSRGAGETQYF
j_gene: TRBJ1-1; v_gene: TRBV5-1; abundance: .; d_gene: .; CDR3nt: TGCGCCAGCAGCTTGGTAGGGGCGGACACTGAAGCTTTCTTT; CDR3aa: CASSLVGADTEAFF
j_gene: TRBJ1-1; v_gene: TRBV10-3; abundance: few; d_gene: .; CDR3nt: TGTGCCATCAGTGACTCGGTGGGGGGGAACACTGAAGCTTTCTTT; CDR3aa: CAISDSVGGNTEAFF
j_gene: TRBJ1-3; v_gene: TRBV2; abundance: .; d_gene: .; CDR3nt: TGTGCCAGCAGCTTCGACATGAGCTCTGGAAACACCATATATTTT; CDR3aa: CASSFDMSSGNTIYF
j_gene: TRBJ2-7; v_gene: TRBV13; abundance: .; d_gene: TRBD2; CDR3nt: TGTGCCAGCAGCTGGGAGGGTTACGAGCAGTACTTC; CDR3aa: CASSWEGYEQYF
j_gene: TRBJ2-7; v_gene: TRBV6-1; abundance: .; d_gene: TRBD2; CDR3nt: TGTGCCAGCAGGACTAGCGGTTACGAGCAGTACTTC; CDR3aa: CASRTSGYEQYF
j_gene: TRBJ2-2; v_gene: TRBV7-2; abundance: .; d_gene: .; CDR3nt: TGTGCCAGCAGCTTAAGTCCAGGGAACACCGGGGAGCTGTTTTTT; CDR3aa: CASSLSPGNTGELFF
j_gene: TRBJ1-1; v_gene: TRBV5-4; abundance: few; d_gene: TRBD1; CDR3nt: TGTGCCAGCAGCCGGAGACAGGGGGCAAGGGCTGAAGCTTTCTTT; CDR3aa: CASSRRQGARAEAFF
j_gene: TRBJ2-7; v_gene: TRBV30; abundance: .; d_gene: .; CDR3nt: TGTGCCTGGAGTCTAGGCAGAAGGTACGAGCAGTACTTC; CDR3aa: CAWSLGRRYEQYF
j_gene: TRBJ1-1; v_gene: TRBV28; abundance: .; d_gene: .; CDR3nt: TGTGCCAGCAGTCCAGGGGCCCCCATGAACACTGAAGCTTTCTTT; CDR3aa: CASSPGAPMNTEAFF
j_gene: TRBJ1-2; v_gene: TRBV4-2; abundance: .; d_gene: .; CDR3nt: TGTGCCAGCAGCCAAGATTCGGGGTATGGCTACACCTTC; CDR3aa: CASSQDSGYGYTF
j_gene: TRBJ1-4; v_gene: TRBV7-8; abundance: few; d_gene: .; CDR3nt: TGTGCCAGCAGCCCCAAACGAGCAACTAATGAAAAACTGTTTTTT; CDR3aa: CASSPKRATNEKLFF
j_gene: TRBJ2-2; v_gene: TRBV5-4; abundance: few; d_gene: TRBD2; CDR3nt: TGTGCCAGCAGCTTTCTGGGCGGGGGAAACACCGGGGAGCTGTTTTTT; CDR3aa: CASSFLGGGNTGELFF
j_gene: TRBJ2-7; v_gene: TRBV29-1; abundance: .; d_gene: TRBD1; CDR3nt: TGCAGCGTTGAAGACGGACAGGGGTTATACGAGCAGTACTTC; CDR3aa: CSVEDGQGLYEQYF
j_gene: TRBJ2-3; v_gene: TRBV6-5; abundance: .; d_gene: .; CDR3nt: TGTGCCAGCAGTCCAGGGAATAATAGAGATACGCAGTATTTT; CDR3aa: CASSPGNNRDTQYF
j_gene: TRBJ2-2; v_gene: TRBV5-1; abundance: .; d_gene: .; CDR3nt: TGCGCCAGCAGCTTGGCCGGGTTAGACACCGGGGAGCTGTTTTTT; CDR3aa: CASSLAGLDTGELFF
j_gene: TRBJ1-6; v_gene: TRBV2; abundance: few; d_gene: .; CDR3nt: TGTGCCAGCAGTCCCACAGGAGTCTCCTATAATTCACCCCTCCACTTT; CDR3aa: CASSPTGVSYNSPLHF